Presented here are 6 T cell receptor beta chains from one specimen sequenced in a study of cytomegalovirus exposure and HLA in healthy donors (dated by TCRdb to 2017 to 2019). The library was obtained by the immunoSEQ multiplex PCR assay. The multiplex PCR relied on a mix of 60 forward primers for TCR Vbeta segments and 13 reverse primers for TCR Jbeta segments. This is the immuneACCESS table as TCRdb keeps it, with only in-frame sequences that have V and J called. A part of the clones is gone; compared with another copy, unresolved V genes explain less than half, and the rest is unexplained. Within this sample are more than 150,000 clones, with around 77% of them counted one time only. Together, the top ten hold around 1.5% of the sample. Sequencing input: PBMCs. These receptors all come from a man in his forties in good health and CMV-seronegative.

This clone has a handful of counts. The chain joins TRBV4-1 to TRBJ1-1; 9 bases match TRBD1. The CDR3 runs 15 residues. V was pared by 4 bases and J by 4 bases, with 7 bases of the junction left unmatched. Germline CDR1 is MGHRA and CDR2 is YSYEKL. Here the CDR3 DNA reads TGCGCCAGCAGCCCAATGGGACAGGGAGGCACTGAAGCTTTCTTT. It is translated as CASSPMGQGGTEAFF.

The chain carries TRBV19 and TRBJ1-4; possible D gene TRBD1, 5 bases. Per germline, CDR1 LNHDA and CDR2 SQIVND (reference sequence). V lost 9 bases and J 8 bases, leaving 16 bases between the germline ends. The CDR3 has 13 amino acids. As DNA, the CDR3 is TGTGCCAGCAACCAGGGCCTTGGGGAAAAACTGTTTTTT. This translates into CASNQGLGEKLFF.

The chain links TRBV18 to TRBJ1-2, with TRBD1 matching over 7 bases. The germline gives CDR1 KGHSH, CDR2 LQKENI. The CDR3 totals 15 residues. J lost 2 bases, V lost 3 bases, and 6 bases had no gene match. This chain's CDR3 is CASSPTGRDNYGYTF. CDR3 DNA: TGTGCCAGCTCACCGACAGGGCGGGACAACTATGGCTACACCTTC.

The genes are TRBV6-1 and TRBJ1-6; D is undetermined. The CDR3 extends over 19 amino acids. Per germline, CDR1 MNHNS and CDR2 SASEGT. V lost 4 bases and J lost 1, with 20 bases in between. CDR3 protein: CASSARAAGGRSYNSPLHF. As DNA, the CDR3 is TGTGCCAGCAGTGCCCGGGCTGCAGGAGGGAGGTCCTATAATTCACCCCTCCACTTT.

This clone appeared once. The chain employs TRBV9 and TRBJ2-1; 7 positions agree with TRBD2. The CDR3 extends over 17 amino acids. Germline CDR1 is SGDLS and CDR2 is YYNGEE. J was trimmed by 4 bases and V by 0 bases; bases with no gene match: 10. Here the CDR3 DNA reads TGTGCCAGCAGCGTAGTTGCGGGAGCCTCATATTACAATGAGCAGTTCTTC. Amino acids: CASSVVAGASYYNEQFF. The full variable domain, with the rest looked up from reference TRBV9 and TRBJ2-1, is DSGVTQTPKHLITATGQRVTLRCSPRSGDLSVYWYQQSLDQGLQFLIQYYNGEERAKGNILERFSAQQFPDLHSELNLSSLELGDSALYFCASSVVAGASYYNEQFFGPGTRLTVL.

This sequence joins TRBV6-1 and TRBJ2-3; D may be TRBD2 (7 bases). The germline V and J ends were trimmed by 6 bases and 1 base, with 14 bases remaining between them. This CDR3 contains 15 residues. Germline V lookup: CDR1 MNHNS, CDR2 SASEGT. DNA of the CDR3: TGTGCCAGCAGGAAAATAGGGGGGGGCACAGATACGCAGTATTTT. It is translated as CASRKIGGGTDTQYF.